The 24 T cell receptor beta chains below were found in one sample sequenced in a study of blood T cell repertoires in COVID-19. Repertoires were generated with immunoSEQ multiplex PCR, while TCRdb's copy carries only in-frame clones and drops some. The table includes more than 80,000 clones, about 90% detected once. Sequenced material: peripheral blood. The receptors were gathered from a human donor with active COVID-19. The donor label of this sample is uncertain.

V is TRBV7-2 and J is TRBJ2-5; 13 positions match TRBD2. V lost 2 bases, J lost 8 bases, and 11 bases stayed unmatched. Germline V gene sequence: CDR1 SGHTA, CDR2 FQGNSA. The CDR3 has 17 residues. The CDR3 loop reads CASSLYTSGGGVGTQYF. CDR3 coding DNA: TGTGCCAGCAGCTTATATACTAGCGGGGGGGGTGTCGGAACCCAGTACTTC. Full variable domain (remainder filled in from reference TRBV7-2 and TRBJ2-5): GAGVSQSPSNKVTEKGKDVELRCDPISGHTALYWYRQSLGQGLEFLIYFQGNSAPDKSGLPSDRFSAERTGGSVSTLTIQRTQQEDSAVYLCASSLYTSGGGVGTQYFGPGTRLLVL.

This clone came up once. The chain combines TRBV3-1 (or the pseudogene TRBV3-2) with TRBJ2-2; 7 nucleotides agree with TRBD1. CDR3 length: 15 amino acids. The V segment lost 1 base and the J segment 2 bases; nucleotides outside the gene matches: 1. CDR1 is LGHDT, CDR2 YNNKEL, per germline (reference sequence). CDR3 region: CASSQGDRNTGELFF. DNA for the CDR3: TGTGCCAGCAGCCAAGGGGACAGAAACACCGGGGAGCTGTTTTTT.

The rearrangement uses TRBV18 and TRBJ2-1; TRBD1 matches at 9 bases. Germline V lookup: CDR1 KGHSH, CDR2 LQKENI. V was clipped by 0 bases and J by 3 bases; unmatched bases: 0. The CDR3 length is 15 residues. The CDR3 DNA follows: TGTGCCAGCTCACCACCGGGACAGGGCTACAATGAGCAGTTCTTC. It is translated as CASSPPGQGYNEQFF.

This clone was recorded only once. The V call is TRBV7-2, the J call TRBJ2-1; TRBD1 matches at 9 bases. The CDR3 covers 14 residues. The J segment lost 8 bases and the V segment lost 6 bases, leaving 8 bases of the junction unmatched. From germline, CDR1 is SGHTA and CDR2 FQGNSA. The CDR3 bases are TGTGCCAGCAGTTCGGGACAGGGTTTCTATGAGCAGTTCTTC. Residues: CASSSGQGFYEQFF.

This clone came up a few times. The gene calls are TRBV19 and TRBJ1-5; D may be TRBD1 (5 bases). This CDR3 has 12 residues. Trimming pared 7 bases from V and 4 bases from J, leaving 8 bases between. Per the germline V gene, CDR1 is LNHDA and CDR2 is SQIVND (reference sequence). The CDR3 DNA follows: TGTGCCAGTAATGGGGGGAATCAGCCCCAGCATTTT. Amino acid sequence: CASNGGNQPQHF.

The chain is built from TRBV9 and TRBJ1-2, with TRBD1 matching 7 bases. From germline, CDR1 is SGDLS and CDR2 YYNGEE. V shed 0 bases and J 4 bases; nucleotides not matched to a gene: 0. CDR3 length equals 13 residues. The CDR3 sequence: CASSVGQGYGYTF. CDR3 bases: TGTGCCAGCAGCGTAGGACAGGGCTATGGCTACACCTTC.

The CDR3 is CASSLVLGPRDTGELFF. CDR3 coding DNA: TGTGCCAGCAGCTTGGTCCTAGGGCCGCGGGACACCGGGGAGCTGTTTTTT. The rearrangement links TRBV5-6 to TRBJ2-2; weak D call: TRBD2 (5 bases). The V gene's germline CDR1 is SGHDT and CDR2 YYEEEE. The CDR3 runs to 17 residues. V lost 0 bases to trimming and J lost 3 bases, with 15 bases between them.

The chain recombines TRBV5-1 with TRBJ2-1; a weak D match, TRBD1 (6 bases). Germline V lookup: CDR1 SGHRS, CDR2 YFSETQ. The V end was cut by 0 bases, the J end by 6 bases, with 7 bases between. The CDR3 extends over 13 amino acids. CDR3 region: CASSLARGNEQFF. CDR3 in DNA: TGCGCCAGCAGCTTGGCCAGGGGCAATGAGCAGTTCTTC. Filled out from reference TRBV5-1 and TRBJ2-1, the complete variable domain reads KAGVTQTPRYLIKTRGQQVTLSCSPISGHRSVSWYQQTPGQGLQFLFEYFSETQRNKGNFPGRFSGRQFSNSRSEMNVSTLELGDSALYLCASSLARGNEQFFGPGTRLTVL.

The V call is TRBV4-2, the J call TRBJ2-1; 13 bases match TRBD2. Trimming cost V 2 bases and J 6 bases; bases outside gene matches: 10. The CDR3 is 18 amino acids. CDR1 is LGHNA, CDR2 YNFKEQ, per germline. The CDR3 region has the DNA TGTGCCAGCAGCCAAAGAGGGGGGACTAGCGGGGCCTTCAATGAGCAGTTCTTC. Translated: CASSQRGGTSGAFNEQFF.

This rearrangement joins TRBV5-4 to TRBJ1-1; tentative D call: TRBD1 (6 bases). The CDR3 length is 14 residues. Trimming stripped 0 bases from V and 0 bases from J, with 6 bases between. Germline lookup yields CDR1 SGHNT and CDR2 YYREEE (reference sequence). The CDR3 loop reads CASSLGTVNTEAFF. In DNA form, the CDR3 reads TGTGCCAGCAGCTTGGGGACAGTGAACACTGAAGCTTTCTTT.

The V and J genes are TRBV6-6 and TRBJ2-7; D is unresolved. Germline V CDR1 and CDR2: MNHNY, SVGAGI (reference sequence). CDR3 length: 13 residues. Trimming cost V 2 bases and J 0 bases, with 5 bases left between them. In nucleotides, the CDR3 is TGTGCCAGCAGTTACGACAACTCCTACGAGCAGTACTTC. Amino acid sequence: CASSYDNSYEQYF.

The gene calls are TRBV3-1 (or the pseudogene TRBV3-2) and TRBJ2-1, with 9 positions matching TRBD1. The germline CDR1 and CDR2 sequences are LGHDT and YNNKEL (reference sequence). The junction had 8 bases not matched to a gene; V was cut back by 5 bases and J by 15 bases. The length of the CDR3 is 12 residues. The CDR3 DNA sequence: TGTGCCAGCAGCGGGACAGGGATGTTAGGGTTCTTC. Its protein is CASSGTGMLGFF.

The rearrangement joins TRBV7-9 to TRBJ2-1; tentatively, D is TRBD2 (6 bases). The CDR3 sequence is 18 residues long. Germline CDR1 reads SEHNR; CDR2 reads FQNEAQ (reference sequence). V was pared by 5 bases and J by 1 base, with 21 bases between. In DNA, the CDR3 is TGTGCCAGCAGCCCCACACCGACTCTAGCGACTTCCTACAATGAGCAGTTCTTC. The encoded protein is CASSPTPTLATSYNEQFF. Based on the CDR3 plus reference TRBV7-9 and TRBJ2-1, the full variable domain is DTGVSQNPRHKITKRGQNVTFRCDPISEHNRLYWYRQTLGQGPEFLTYFQNEAQLEKSRLLSDRFSAERPKGSFSTLEIQRTEQGDSAMYLCASSPTPTLATSYNEQFFGPGTRLTVL.

V gene TRBV5-1 combines with J gene TRBJ2-3, with 8 nucleotides matching TRBD2. V was pared by 4 bases and J by 3 bases, with 4 bases of the junction left unmatched. CDR3 length equals 14 residues. CDR1 and CDR2 (germline): SGHRS, YFSETQ. The CDR3 DNA reads as TGCGCCAGCAGCCTGCGCGGGGGGACAGATACGCAGTATTTT. Translated: CASSLRGGTDTQYF.

The chain couples TRBV18 to TRBJ2-4, with 9 bases fitting TRBD1. V lost 5 bases to trimming and J lost 5 bases; unmatched junction nucleotides: 1. Germline loops: CDR1 KGHSH, CDR2 LQKENI. The length of the CDR3 is 13 residues. For the CDR3, the DNA is TGTGCCAGCTCAGGGGACAGGGAAAACATTCAGTACTTC. Residues: CASSGDRENIQYF.

The chain employs TRBV7-2 and TRBJ1-5; D call uncertain. The CDR3 runs 13 residues. The V end was cut by 5 bases, the J end by 5 bases, with 10 bases between. The germline V gene has CDR1 SGHTA and CDR2 FQGNSA. In DNA form, the CDR3 reads TGTGCCAGCAGCAGGAGTTTCTATCAGCCCCAGCATTTT. It is translated as CASSRSFYQPQHF.

The V and J genes are TRBV18 and TRBJ1-5; D is unresolved. Trimming stripped 2 bases from V and 0 bases from J, with 11 bases between. Per the germline V gene, CDR1 is KGHSH and CDR2 is LQKENI. The CDR3 is 16 amino acids. The CDR3: CASSPYQIYSNQPQHF. For the CDR3, the DNA is TGTGCCAGCTCACCATACCAAATCTATAGCAATCAGCCCCAGCATTTT.

The V and J genes are TRBV10-3 and TRBJ1-2, with D possibly TRBD1 on 5 matching bases. The length of the CDR3 is 13 residues. V lost 6 bases and J lost 5, with 13 bases in between. Germline V gene lookup returns CDR1 ENHRY and CDR2 SYGVKD. CDR3 in DNA: TGTGCCATCAGCGAAGACAGACGATATGGCTACACCTTC. Translated: CAISEDRRYGYTF.

V usage is TRBV4-2 and J usage is TRBJ2-7; 10 positions agree with TRBD2. The CDR3 spans 19 residues. V was clipped by 0 bases and J by 0 bases; unmatched bases: 11. Looked up from germline, CDR1 is LGHNA and CDR2 is YNFKEQ. As DNA, the CDR3 is TGTGCCAGCAGCCAAGATGGTGGGGGCTCTAGCGGGGGCTCCTACGAGCAGTACTTC. As protein: CASSQDGGGSSGGSYEQYF.

This clone was seen just once. The CDR3 is CASSLDTLATYEQYF. The CDR3 nucleotides read TGTGCCAGCAGTTTAGACACCCTAGCTACCTACGAGCAGTACTTC. The chain couples TRBV27 to TRBJ2-7, with D possibly being TRBD2 (5 bases). Trimming shortened V by 2 bases and J by 2 bases, and 13 bases separated the two germline ends. Germline V gives CDR1 MNHEY, CDR2 SMNVEV (reference sequence). The CDR3 contains 15 residues.

The chain employs TRBV5-1 and TRBJ1-2; 7 nucleotides agree with TRBD1. Germline loops: CDR1 SGHRS, CDR2 YFSETQ. V was pared by 4 bases and J by 8 bases, with 14 bases of the junction left unmatched. The CDR3 runs to 15 residues. The CDR3 sequence is CASSPDLDRVFGYTF. The CDR3 nucleotides read TGCGCCAGCAGCCCCGATCTCGACAGGGTCTTCGGCTACACCTTC.

About this clone itself: Other DNA sequences in this sample translate to the same CDR3. The chain has TRBV4-3 and TRBJ1-1, with no clear D. Between the trimmed V and J ends, which lost 1 base and 1 base, there was a span of 4 bases. The germline gives CDR1 LGHNA, CDR2 YSLEER. The CDR3 runs 13 residues. The CDR3 DNA reads TGCGCCAGCAGCCAAGTCCGGAACACTGAAGCTTTCTTT. Amino acid sequence: CASSQVRNTEAFF.

This clone was counted a single time. The chain's CDR3 is CSASDGESSYNEQFF. The CDR3 nucleotides are TGCAGTGCTAGTGACGGGGAGAGCTCCTACAATGAGCAGTTCTTC. The V and J genes are TRBV20-1 and TRBJ2-1, with a tentative D call TRBD2 (5 bases). The CDR3 is made up of 15 amino acids. The germline CDR1 and CDR2 sequences are DFQATT and SNEGSKA (reference sequence). The V and J ends lost 3 bases and 0 bases respectively, with 12 bases between them.

This chain connects TRBV30 to TRBJ1-2, with 8 bases identical to TRBD1. V lost 2 bases and J lost 4; bases outside the gene matches: 3. This CDR3 comprises 13 residues. CDR1 GTSNPN and CDR2 SVGIG come from the germline V gene (reference sequence). The CDR3 DNA reads TGTGCCTGGAGTCAGGGACAGGTCTATGGCTACACCTTC. Protein sequence: CAWSQGQVYGYTF.